This entry lists 24 T cell receptor beta chains sequenced from one sample in a study of response to subunit inactivated influenza vaccine. A single record per CDR3 protein comes from TCRdb applying MiXCR to the RT-PCR reads. The sample consists of a few hundred thousand distinct CDR3 sequences, 9.5% to 15% of them appearing once. The material sequenced was non-naive T cells sorted from PBMCs, taken around two weeks before vaccination. The receptors were gathered from a man aged 50-60 years who received an inactivated influenza vaccine.

Many counts were recorded for this clonotype. The chain employs TRBV2 and TRBJ2-7; TRBD1 agrees at 7 bases. In germline, CDR1 is SNHLY, CDR2 FYNNEI. V lost 6 bases, J lost 0 bases, and 5 bases stayed unmatched. The CDR3 is 14 residues long. The CDR3 nucleotides are TGTGCCAGCAGAGAGGGACAGATCTCCTACGAGCAGTACTTC. Translated: CASREGQISYEQYF.

This rearrangement joins TRBV27 to TRBJ2-7, with D perhaps matching TRBD1 or TRBD2 (6 bases each). CDR3 length: 13 residues. Germline-derived CDR1 and CDR2 are MNHEY and SMNVEV (reference sequence). The V gene lost 9 bases and the J gene lost 3 bases, with 15 bases spanning the gap. This chain's CDR3 is CASSRGAFYEQYF. In DNA form, the CDR3 reads TGTGCCAGTTCGAGGGGGGCCTTCTACGAGCAGTACTTC.

This clonotype has only a few counts. The chain is built from TRBV20-1 and TRBJ2-1; 10 bases fit TRBD2. There are 16 residues in the CDR3. Germline loops: CDR1 DFQATT, CDR2 SNEGSKA (reference sequence). The V segment lost 6 bases and the J segment 6 bases; nucleotides outside the gene matches: 14. CDR3 loop: CSASRTASGSFNEQFF. As DNA, the CDR3 is TGCAGTGCATCCCGAACGGCTAGCGGGAGTTTCAATGAGCAGTTCTTC.

This clonotype was counted at least ten times. The chain joins TRBV27 to TRBJ1-1; D not resolved. The V and J ends lost 5 bases and 3 bases respectively, with 16 bases between them. This CDR3 contains 15 residues. Germline V gene lookup returns CDR1 MNHEY and CDR2 SMNVEV (reference sequence). The CDR3 loop is CASSRSARWDTEAFF. CDR3 DNA: TGTGCCAGCAGTAGGTCGGCGCGGTGGGACACTGAAGCTTTCTTT.

This sequence joins TRBV3-1 and TRBJ2-1; D might be TRBD2 (6 bases). The CDR3 spans 16 residues. CDR1 and CDR2 (germline): LGHDT, YNNKEL (reference sequence). V was pared by 2 bases and J by 4 bases, with 15 bases between. This chain's CDR3 is CASSQYYGGDYNEQFF. In DNA form, the CDR3 reads TGTGCCAGCAGCCAATATTACGGGGGTGATTACAATGAGCAGTTCTTC.

This clonotype was detected only a few times. J is TRBJ1-1 and V is TRBV29-1, with D unclear. Trimming removed 6 bases at V and 3 bases at J, with 14 bases between. This CDR3 is built from 13 residues. Germline V CDR1 and CDR2: SQVTM, ANQGSEA. The CDR3: CSVGSNKDTEAFF. CDR3 nucleotide sequence: TGCAGCGTCGGGAGCAATAAGGACACTGAAGCTTTCTTT.

This clonotype was detected once. This may arise from a read error, as a much more abundant clone is one base away. V usage is TRBV4-1 and J usage is TRBJ2-6; D gene ambiguous. Deletions cut 3 bases from V and 0 bases from J, with 12 bases between. The CDR3 spans 17 residues. CDR1 is MGHRA and CDR2 is YSYEKL in the germline V gene. As DNA, the CDR3 is TGCGCCAGCAGCCATGTACTACGGAACTCTGGGGCCAACGTCCTGACTTTC. As protein: CASSHVLRNSGANVLTF.

This clonotype was observed many times. This chain uses TRBV20-1 with TRBJ1-2, with 7 nucleotides matching TRBD1. V lost 6 bases and J lost 3; bases outside the gene matches: 1. CDR1 and CDR2 (germline): DFQATT, SNEGSKA (reference sequence). The CDR3 contains 11 residues. The CDR3 DNA reads TGCAGTGCAACAGGGGACTATGGCTACACCTTC. It translates to CSATGDYGYTF.

This clonotype was observed a few times. The chain couples TRBV7-9 to TRBJ2-3, with a tentative D call TRBD2 (5 bases). V dropped 8 bases and J dropped 0 bases, with 12 bases sitting between them. Germline V lookup: CDR1 SEHNR, CDR2 FQNEAQ (reference sequence). There are 14 residues in the CDR3. CDR3 region: CASLRGSSTDTQYF. The CDR3, as DNA: TGTGCCAGCCTCCGGGGTTCTAGCACAGATACGCAGTATTTT.

There are many counts of this clonotype. V gene TRBV11-2 combines with J gene TRBJ2-7, with 8 bases that match TRBD2. The trim removed 4 bases at V and 7 bases at J, leaving 12 bases unmatched. CDR1 is SGHAT and CDR2 is FQNNGV in the germline V gene. The length of the CDR3 is 15 residues. The CDR3 region is CASSSLAGRPQEQYF. CDR3 sequence (DNA): TGTGCCAGCAGCTCGCTAGCGGGCCGCCCCCAAGAGCAGTACTTC.

This clonotype appeared many times. This chain joins TRBV12-3 or TRBV12-4 and TRBJ2-1, with 9 bases aligning to TRBD2. After removal of 6 bases from V and 4 bases from J, the junction contained 7 bases not matched to a gene. This CDR3 has 15 amino acids. Here the CDR3 DNA reads TGTGCCAGCAGGGCCCTAGCGGGGAGGTACAATGAGCAGTTCTTC. Protein: CASRALAGRYNEQFF.

This clonotype was observed at least ten times. The rearrangement uses TRBV7-6 and TRBJ2-7; no clear D gene. The V end lost 5 bases, the J end lost 1 base, and 9 bases lay between the germline ends. From germline, CDR1 is SGHVS and CDR2 FNYEAQ. There are 13 residues in the CDR3. The CDR3, as DNA: TGTGCCAGCAGCACCAGAGAATCCTACGAGCAGTACTTC. The encoded protein is CASSTRESYEQYF.

V gene TRBV4-3 combines with J gene TRBJ2-3, with 7 positions matching TRBD2. This CDR3 spans 14 amino acids. V was pared by 0 bases and J by 5 bases, with 2 bases of the junction left unmatched. Per the germline V gene, CDR1 is LGHNA and CDR2 is YSLEER. The CDR3 bases are TGCGCCAGCAGCCAAGATTCGGGGGGAGATACGCAGTATTTT. Translation: CASSQDSGGDTQYF.

This clonotype was detected a few times. V is TRBV15 and J is TRBJ2-3; 8 nucleotides line up with TRBD2. Germline-derived CDR1 and CDR2 are LNHNV and YYDKDF (reference sequence). The trim removed 2 bases at V and 0 bases at J, leaving 1 base unmatched. The CDR3 loop spans 15 amino acids. CDR3 DNA sequence: TGTGCCACCAGCAGACGCGGGAGGAGCACAGATACGCAGTATTTT. Its protein product is CATSRRGRSTDTQYF.

This clonotype has just one count. This rearrangement joins TRBV12-5 to TRBJ1-2; tentatively, D is TRBD1 (5 bases). V was pared by 4 bases and J by 8 bases, with 14 bases between. There are 13 residues in the CDR3. Germline CDR1 reads LGHNT; CDR2 reads FRNRAP. The CDR3 reads CASGSWGELGYTF. The CDR3 DNA reads as TGTGCTAGTGGTTCTTGGGGGGAGCTGGGCTACACCTTC.

This clonotype was detected many times. The chain uses TRBV7-2 and TRBJ2-7; 13 bases agree with TRBD2. The CDR3 is 15 amino acids. Germline lookup yields CDR1 SGHTA and CDR2 FQGNSA. The J segment lost 6 bases and the V segment lost 3 bases, leaving 5 bases of the junction unmatched. The CDR3 reads CASSFGLAGVREQYF. The CDR3 bases are TGTGCCAGCAGCTTCGGACTAGCGGGAGTTCGCGAGCAGTACTTC.

This chain links TRBV10-3 with TRBJ2-3; TRBD2 agrees at 8 bases. J gave up 4 bases and V 3 bases, and 6 bases lay outside the gene matches. The CDR3 sequence is 15 residues long. Looked up from germline, CDR1 is ENHRY and CDR2 is SYGVKD. The CDR3 nucleotides are TGTGCCATCAGTGACTCCGGACTAGCTGCAGATACGCAGTATTTT. Translating it yields CAISDSGLAADTQYF.

A few counts support this clonotype. The rearrangement uses TRBV10-3 and TRBJ2-7, with TRBD2 identical over 16 bases. Germline values: CDR1 ENHRY, CDR2 SYGVKD. J was trimmed by 3 bases and V by 4 bases; bases with no gene match: 3. This CDR3 contains 16 residues. CDR3 loop: CAISAGLAGGYYEQYF. CDR3 coding DNA: TGTGCCATCAGTGCGGGACTAGCGGGAGGGTACTACGAGCAGTACTTC.

This sequence joins TRBV10-2 and TRBJ1-1; D call uncertain. Germline V lookup: CDR1 WSHSY, CDR2 SAAADI. The CDR3 consists of 15 residues. V was trimmed by 7 bases and J by 0 bases, leaving 15 bases between them. The DNA for the CDR3 is TGCGCCAGCACCAGACTGCTATACATGAACACTGAAGCTTTCTTT. Translation gives CASTRLLYMNTEAFF.

The chain links TRBV18 to TRBJ2-5, with a weak D call TRBD2 (6 bases). Between the trimmed V and J ends, which lost 6 bases and 3 bases, there was a span of 17 bases. This CDR3 has 15 amino acids. Germline lookup yields CDR1 KGHSH and CDR2 LQKENI. In DNA form, the CDR3 reads TGTGCCAGCTCCCCCGGACGATGGGGGGAAGAGACCCAGTACTTC. This codes for CASSPGRWGEETQYF. The complete variable domain, with remaining parts taken from reference TRBV18 and TRBJ2-5, reads NAGVMQNPRHLVRRRGQEARLRCSPMKGHSHVYWYRQLPEEGLKFMVYLQKENIIDESGMPKERFSAEFPKEGPSILRIQQVVRGDSAAYFCASSPGRWGEETQYFGPGTRLLVL.

This rearrangement joins TRBV10-2 to TRBJ1-4; TRBD1 is a possible D gene (5 bases). The V end lost 0 bases, the J end lost 0 bases, and 11 bases lay between the germline ends. Germline CDR1 and CDR2: WSHSY and SAAADI. CDR3 size: 17 residues. Here the CDR3 DNA reads TGCGCCAGCAGTGAGTCAGGGGAGGAAGCAACTAATGAAAAACTGTTTTTT. Translating it yields CASSESGEEATNEKLFF.

This chain joins TRBV6-1 and TRBJ1-4; weak D call: TRBD1 (6 bases). CDR3 length: 15 residues. In germline, CDR1 is MNHNS, CDR2 SASEGT. Trimming left V 6 bases short and J 4 bases short, with 15 bases between. As DNA, the CDR3 is TGTGCCAGCAGGACCTCCGGGACAATTAATGAAAAACTGTTTTTT. Encoded protein: CASRTSGTINEKLFF.

In this sample, this clonotype turned up a few times. The CDR3 coding sequence is TGCGCCAGCAGCTTGGATAGACCATTGAATGAAAAACTGTTTTTT. It translates to CASSLDRPLNEKLFF. The chain links TRBV5-1 to TRBJ1-4; D unclear. In germline, CDR1 is SGHRS, CDR2 YFSETQ. The CDR3 is 15 amino acids. Trimming took 0 bases from V and 5 from J, leaving 11 bases between them.

In this sample, this clonotype turned up a few times. The V and J genes are TRBV11-2 and TRBJ1-1; D is unresolved. The germline V and J ends were trimmed by 1 base and 1 base, with 13 bases remaining between them. CDR3 length equals 16 residues. CDR1 is SGHAT, CDR2 FQNNGV, per germline. The CDR3 is CASSLGKTIRNTEAFF. For the CDR3, the DNA is TGTGCCAGCAGCTTAGGGAAGACAATTCGGAACACTGAAGCTTTCTTT.